The present entry profiles one T cell receptor beta chain with its context. Its antigen is undetermined. Donors came from a validation cohort of over a hundred subjects, distinct from the first 666-subject cohort. CDR1 is SGHNT, CDR2 YYREEE, per germline (reference sequence). The germline V and J ends were trimmed by 4 bases and 6 bases, with 13 bases remaining between them. The CDR3 contains 13 residues. This record comes from a study of cytomegalovirus exposure and HLA in healthy donors. On the study more broadly: A later analysis reported the same platform for the roughly 120 validation repertoires and the 666 first-cohort repertoires.

Sequenced by immunoSEQ multiplex PCR; TCRdb stores in-frame clones only, minus some. The sample carries about 200,000 clones, roughly 83% recorded once. Whole-study findings and limits: It was reported that the classifier diagnosed cytomegalovirus status with high specificity and sensitivity in both the original and validation cohorts. The study flagged about 150 TCR beta chains as cytomegalovirus-associated.

The receptor was derived from a woman aged 18-30 years in good health and CMV-seronegative. The V call is TRBV5-4, the J call TRBJ1-1, with D tentatively TRBD1 (5 bases). Sequencing used PBMCs. CDR3 in amino acids: CASSGGTVAEAFF. CDR3 DNA sequence: TGTGCCAGCAGCGGGGGGACCGTGGCTGAAGCTTTCTTT.